Listed below are T cell receptor beta chains from one sample, sequenced in a study of blood T cells in healthy people across ages. Each CDR3 protein gets one entry after TCRdb re-called the 5' RACE reads with MiXCR. The table shows 1,500,000 or so distinct CDR3 sequences, with approximately 42% occurring only once. The sample taken for sequencing was blood. These receptors originate from a woman aged 18-29 years in good health. The CDR3 runs from the conserved cysteine through the conserved F or W. Fields, in order: clone size, J gene, V gene, D gene, CDR3 protein, CDR3 DNA. D genes are given only for firm matches. Not all rows give a size; the values are once, few, many and, for expanded clones, a class.

abundance: .
j_gene: TRBJ2-5
v_gene: TRBV27
d_gene: .
CDR3aa: CASKPVTGIQETQYF
CDR3nt: TGTGCCAGCAAACCGGTCACCGGAATACAAGAGACCCAGTACTTC

abundance: .
j_gene: TRBJ2-3
v_gene: TRBV6-2/TRBV6-3
d_gene: .
CDR3aa: CASSYGWGRTQYF
CDR3nt: TGTGCCAGCAGTTACGGTTGGGGTCGGACGCAGTATTTT

abundance: .
j_gene: TRBJ2-1
v_gene: TRBV11-2
d_gene: .
CDR3aa: CASSFDYRVEQFF
CDR3nt: TGTGCCAGCAGCTTCGATTACAGGGTTGAGCAGTTCTTC

abundance: .
j_gene: TRBJ1-6
v_gene: TRBV15
d_gene: .
CDR3aa: CATSRDGGGSPLHF
CDR3nt: TGTGCCACCAGCAGAGATGGCGGCGGGTCACCCCTCCACTTT

abundance: .
j_gene: TRBJ2-7
v_gene: TRBV6-2/TRBV6-3
d_gene: TRBD2
CDR3aa: CASTPTLAAIYEQYF
CDR3nt: TGTGCCAGCACCCCGACCCTAGCGGCTATCTACGAGCAGTACTTC

abundance: few
j_gene: TRBJ1-6
v_gene: TRBV4-3
d_gene: .
CDR3aa: CASSQERGDNSPLHF
CDR3nt: TGCGCCAGCAGCCAAGAGCGCGGGGATAATTCACCCCTCCACTTT

abundance: .
j_gene: TRBJ2-3
v_gene: TRBV6-4
d_gene: TRBD2
CDR3aa: CASSSGGHTDTQYF
CDR3nt: TGTGCCAGCAGTAGCGGGGGGCACACAGATACGCAGTATTTT

abundance: .
j_gene: TRBJ2-5
v_gene: TRBV29-1
d_gene: .
CDR3aa: CSIGQETQYF
CDR3nt: TGCAGCATTGGACAGGAGACCCAGTACTTC

abundance: few
j_gene: TRBJ2-3
v_gene: TRBV6-5
d_gene: .
CDR3aa: CASSYSGMVSTDTQYF
CDR3nt: TGTGCCAGCAGTTACTCGGGGATGGTTAGCACAGATACGCAGTATTTT

abundance: .
j_gene: TRBJ2-1
v_gene: TRBV7-3
d_gene: .
CDR3aa: CASSLFPGTYNEQFF
CDR3nt: TGTGCCAGCAGCTTATTTCCAGGTACCTACAATGAGCAGTTCTTC

abundance: few
j_gene: TRBJ2-1
v_gene: TRBV9
d_gene: .
CDR3aa: CASSVGSLLSYNEQFF
CDR3nt: TGTGCCAGCAGCGTAGGGAGCCTTCTTAGCTACAATGAGCAGTTCTTC

abundance: .
j_gene: TRBJ2-1
v_gene: TRBV2
d_gene: .
CDR3aa: CASSGYMSSYNEQFF
CDR3nt: TGTGCCAGCAGCGGATATATGAGCTCCTACAATGAGCAGTTCTTC

abundance: .
j_gene: TRBJ2-1
v_gene: TRBV4-3
d_gene: .
CDR3aa: CASSQDLARGYEQFF
CDR3nt: TGCGCCAGCAGCCAAGATCTGGCCAGGGGTTATGAGCAGTTCTTC

abundance: few
j_gene: TRBJ2-3
v_gene: TRBV7-6
d_gene: .
CDR3aa: CASSSRPGDTQYF
CDR3nt: TGTGCCAGCAGCTCGCGCCCGGGGGATACGCAGTATTTT

abundance: few
j_gene: TRBJ2-1
v_gene: TRBV11-1
d_gene: TRBD1
CDR3aa: CASSPDRRLSDEQFF
CDR3nt: TGTGCCAGCAGCCCGGACAGGAGACTTTCGGATGAGCAGTTCTTC

abundance: .
j_gene: TRBJ1-2
v_gene: TRBV12-3/TRBV12-4
d_gene: .
CDR3aa: CASSLTVSGYTF
CDR3nt: TGTGCCAGCAGTTTAACTGTTTCTGGCTACACCTTC

abundance: .
j_gene: TRBJ1-2
v_gene: TRBV15
d_gene: TRBD1
CDR3aa: CATSGGTDYGYTF
CDR3nt: TGTGCCACCAGCGGGGGGACAGACTATGGCTACACCTTC

abundance: .
j_gene: TRBJ2-7
v_gene: TRBV4-1
d_gene: .
CDR3aa: CASSQDREQYF
CDR3nt: TGCGCCAGCAGCCAAGATCGCGAGCAGTACTTC

abundance: .
j_gene: TRBJ2-3
v_gene: TRBV9
d_gene: TRBD2
CDR3aa: CASSASGSSGDTQYF
CDR3nt: TGTGCCAGCAGCGCTAGCGGGAGTTCCGGAGATACGCAGTATTTT

abundance: .
j_gene: TRBJ2-7
v_gene: TRBV25-1
d_gene: .
CDR3aa: CASSAEGQYF
CDR3nt: TGTGCCAGCTCTGCGGAGGGGCAGTACTTC

abundance: .
j_gene: TRBJ2-4
v_gene: TRBV29-1
d_gene: .
CDR3aa: CSVEVPSWEQYF
CDR3nt: TGCAGCGTTGAAGTTCCCAGTTGGGAGCAGTACTTC

abundance: .
j_gene: TRBJ2-7
v_gene: TRBV20-1
d_gene: .
CDR3aa: CSATIRYEQYF
CDR3nt: TGCAGTGCTACCATACGGTACGAGCAGTACTTC

abundance: .
j_gene: TRBJ1-5
v_gene: TRBV6-1
d_gene: TRBD1
CDR3aa: CASSPRRDRGANQPQHF
CDR3nt: TGTGCCAGCAGTCCTCGCCGGGACAGGGGTGCCAATCAGCCCCAGCATTTT

abundance: few
j_gene: TRBJ2-2
v_gene: TRBV20-1
d_gene: TRBD2
CDR3aa: CSAPGTSVNTGELFF
CDR3nt: TGCAGTGCCCCCGGGACTAGCGTTAACACCGGGGAGCTGTTTTTT

abundance: few
j_gene: TRBJ1-2
v_gene: TRBV3-1
d_gene: .
CDR3aa: CASSPEAQPNYGYTF
CDR3nt: TGTGCCAGCAGCCCCGAAGCCCAACCCAACTATGGCTACACCTTC

abundance: .
j_gene: TRBJ1-1
v_gene: TRBV5-1
d_gene: .
CDR3aa: CASSLDPPGSNTEAFF
CDR3nt: TGCGCCAGCAGCTTGGATCCCCCAGGGTCGAACACTGAAGCTTTCTTT

abundance: .
j_gene: TRBJ2-1
v_gene: TRBV7-2
d_gene: TRBD2
CDR3aa: CASSGPGLANNEQFF
CDR3nt: TGTGCCAGCAGCGGACCGGGACTAGCGAACAATGAGCAGTTCTTC

abundance: .
j_gene: TRBJ2-5
v_gene: TRBV20-1
d_gene: TRBD1
CDR3aa: CSARGTERRNEQYF
CDR3nt: TGCAGTGCTAGGGGGACAGAGAGGCGCAATGAGCAGTACTTC

abundance: few
j_gene: TRBJ2-1
v_gene: TRBV20-1
d_gene: .
CDR3aa: CSAGGTVTNEQFF
CDR3nt: TGCAGTGCTGGAGGGACTGTTACCAATGAGCAGTTCTTC

abundance: .
j_gene: TRBJ2-7
v_gene: TRBV27
d_gene: .
CDR3aa: CASSSNTGPSYEQYF
CDR3nt: TGTGCCAGCAGTTCCAACACAGGGCCCTCCTACGAGCAGTACTTC

abundance: many
j_gene: TRBJ2-1
v_gene: TRBV4-1
d_gene: TRBD1
CDR3aa: CASSHGTDNEQFF
CDR3nt: TGCGCCAGCAGCCACGGGACAGACAATGAGCAGTTCTTC

abundance: .
j_gene: TRBJ1-1
v_gene: TRBV5-6
d_gene: .
CDR3aa: CASGTGWVTEAFF
CDR3nt: TGTGCCAGCGGAACAGGGTGGGTCACTGAAGCTTTCTTT

abundance: .
j_gene: TRBJ2-2
v_gene: TRBV6-1
d_gene: .
CDR3aa: CASSEASRVGELFF
CDR3nt: TGTGCCAGCAGTGAAGCAAGTCGAGTCGGGGAGCTGTTTTTT

abundance: .
j_gene: TRBJ2-1
v_gene: TRBV9
d_gene: .
CDR3aa: CASSGQALGVYNEQFF
CDR3nt: TGTGCCAGCAGCGGTCAGGCCTTAGGGGTATACAATGAGCAGTTCTTC

abundance: .
j_gene: TRBJ2-3
v_gene: TRBV10-3
d_gene: TRBD2
CDR3aa: CAISGGTSGSTDTQYF
CDR3nt: TGTGCCATCAGTGGGGGGACTAGCGGGAGTACAGATACGCAGTATTTT

abundance: .
j_gene: TRBJ2-5
v_gene: TRBV6-5
d_gene: .
CDR3aa: CASSYPGPLETQYF
CDR3nt: TGTGCCAGCAGTTACCCCGGGCCCCTGGAGACCCAGTACTTC

abundance: few
j_gene: TRBJ2-3
v_gene: TRBV18
d_gene: .
CDR3aa: CASAPGTDTQYF
CDR3nt: TGTGCCAGCGCACCAGGGACAGATACGCAGTATTTT

abundance: once
j_gene: TRBJ2-5
v_gene: TRBV12-3/TRBV12-4
d_gene: TRBD2
CDR3aa: CASLGGGLETQYF
CDR3nt: TGTGCCAGTTTAGGCGGGGGATTGGAGACCCAGTACTTC

abundance: many
j_gene: TRBJ2-1
v_gene: TRBV12-3/TRBV12-4
d_gene: .
CDR3aa: CASSLIANEQFF
CDR3nt: TGTGCCAGCAGCTTAATAGCGAATGAGCAGTTCTTC

abundance: once
j_gene: TRBJ2-1
v_gene: TRBV4-1
d_gene: .
CDR3aa: CASRKTAEREQFF
CDR3nt: TGCGCCAGCAGGAAAACGGCTGAAAGAGAGCAGTTCTTC

abundance: few
j_gene: TRBJ1-4
v_gene: TRBV6-2/TRBV6-3
d_gene: TRBD1
CDR3aa: CASRQGGKLFF
CDR3nt: TGTGCCAGTCGACAGGGCGGAAAACTGTTTTTT

abundance: few
j_gene: TRBJ2-1
v_gene: TRBV9
d_gene: .
CDR3aa: CASSVGGAGHEQFF
CDR3nt: TGTGCCAGCAGCGTTGGAGGTGCGGGCCATGAGCAGTTCTTC

abundance: .
j_gene: TRBJ2-7
v_gene: TRBV5-1
d_gene: .
CDR3aa: CASSLDGQSSYEQYF
CDR3nt: TGCGCCAGCAGCTTGGATGGTCAGAGCTCCTACGAGCAGTACTTC

abundance: .
j_gene: TRBJ2-3
v_gene: TRBV7-9
d_gene: TRBD1
CDR3aa: CASRGQAPDTQYF
CDR3nt: TGTGCCAGCAGAGGACAGGCCCCAGATACGCAGTATTTT

abundance: .
j_gene: TRBJ2-7
v_gene: TRBV4-2
d_gene: .
CDR3aa: CASSQDPHPGQSSDEQYF
CDR3nt: TGTGCCAGCAGCCAAGATCCCCACCCGGGACAATCTTCCGATGAGCAGTACTTC

abundance: .
j_gene: TRBJ2-4
v_gene: TRBV6-2/TRBV6-3
d_gene: .
CDR3aa: CATSLVAKNIQYF
CDR3nt: TGTGCCACCTCATTAGTAGCCAAAAACATTCAGTACTTC

abundance: .
j_gene: TRBJ1-5
v_gene: TRBV6-2/TRBV6-3
d_gene: TRBD1
CDR3aa: CASSYPPYRGNQPQHF
CDR3nt: TGTGCCAGCAGTTACCCCCCTTACAGGGGGAATCAGCCCCAGCATTTT

abundance: .
j_gene: TRBJ2-1
v_gene: TRBV25-1
d_gene: TRBD2
CDR3aa: CASSVSGNNNEQFF
CDR3nt: TGTGCCAGCAGTGTTAGCGGGAACAACAATGAGCAGTTCTTC

abundance: few
j_gene: TRBJ2-2
v_gene: TRBV7-2
d_gene: .
CDR3aa: CASFQGAGELFF
CDR3nt: TGTGCCAGCTTTCAAGGGGCCGGGGAGCTGTTTTTT

abundance: few
j_gene: TRBJ2-7
v_gene: TRBV6-1
d_gene: .
CDR3aa: CASSVHRVAYEQYF
CDR3nt: TGTGCCAGCAGTGTCCACAGGGTGGCCTACGAGCAGTACTTC

abundance: .
j_gene: TRBJ2-3
v_gene: TRBV7-2
d_gene: .
CDR3aa: CASSSRGPEQEPDTQYF
CDR3nt: TGTGCCAGCAGCTCGAGAGGCCCGGAACAGGAGCCAGATACGCAGTATTTT

abundance: .
j_gene: TRBJ2-1
v_gene: TRBV7-2
d_gene: TRBD2
CDR3aa: CASSPRERGFNEQFF
CDR3nt: TGTGCCAGCAGCCCCCGGGAGCGGGGGTTCAATGAGCAGTTCTTC

abundance: .
j_gene: TRBJ1-5
v_gene: TRBV6-1
d_gene: .
CDR3aa: CASSEGRSNQPQHF
CDR3nt: TGTGCCAGCAGTGAGGGACGGAGCAATCAGCCCCAGCATTTT

abundance: .
j_gene: TRBJ2-1
v_gene: TRBV24-1
d_gene: TRBD2
CDR3aa: CATSDRAPGGFHNEQFF
CDR3nt: TGTGCCACCAGTGATAGGGCCCCGGGAGGTTTCCACAATGAGCAGTTCTTC

abundance: many
j_gene: TRBJ2-6
v_gene: TRBV12-3/TRBV12-4
d_gene: .
CDR3aa: CASSLPGANVLTF
CDR3nt: TGTGCCAGCAGTTTACCTGGGGCCAACGTCCTGACTTTC